These 8 T cell receptor beta chains came from one sample sequenced in a study of T cell responses to AZD1222 COVID-19 vaccine. Data came from immunoSEQ multiplex PCR; TCRdb stores just in-frame clones and leaves some out. The sample shows approximately 100,000 clones, approximately 91% of them seen only once. The sequenced sample was peripheral blood, obtained on day 0 of AZD1222 vaccination. The receptors here all came from an adult in good health.

This clone has more than one count but fewer than ten. The chain links TRBV16 to TRBJ1-2, with D perhaps matching TRBD1 (5 bases). With 7 bases removed from V and 2 bases from J, the gap between germline ends came to 14 bases. The V gene's germline CDR1 is KGHSY and CDR2 FQNENV. The CDR3 covers 14 residues. The CDR3 region has the DNA TGTGCCAGCACCCGTGCCGGGGGAAACTATGGCTACACCTTC. Protein sequence: CASTRAGGNYGYTF.

The CDR3 DNA follows: TGTGCCAGCAGCTCATCCATGGGCGGGTTTGGCACAGATACGCAGTATTTT. It specifies CASSSSMGGFGTDTQYF. The rearrangement uses TRBV7-9 and TRBJ2-3, with D possibly matching TRBD2 (5 bases). CDR3 length: 17 amino acids. V lost 4 bases and J lost 1, with 18 bases in between. Germline CDR1 reads SEHNR; CDR2 reads FQNEAQ (reference sequence).

DNA of the CDR3: TGTGCCAGCAGTGGCCGTAAAGGACAAGTCCACGAGCAGTACTTC. This codes for CASSGRKGQVHEQYF. V gene TRBV6-1 combines with J gene TRBJ2-7; D possibly corresponds to TRBD1 (5 bases). CDR1 is MNHNS and CDR2 is SASEGT in the germline V gene. V was pared by 4 bases and J by 5 bases, with 18 bases between. This CDR3 comprises 15 residues.

The gene calls are TRBV7-9 and TRBJ1-2; D is uncertain. There are 13 residues in the CDR3. In germline, CDR1 is SEHNR, CDR2 FQNEAQ (reference sequence). Trimming took 6 bases from V and 0 from J, leaving 8 bases between them. CDR3 DNA sequence: TGTGCCAGCAGACGAGATACTAACTATGGCTACACCTTC. Encoded protein: CASRRDTNYGYTF.

The rearrangement links TRBV12-5 to TRBJ1-1; D may be TRBD1 (6 bases). CDR1 is LGHNT, CDR2 FRNRAP, per germline. Trimming removed 6 bases at V and 0 bases at J, with 14 bases between. CDR3 length: 15 residues. The chain's CDR3 is CASGRGGVLNTEAFF. In DNA, the CDR3 is TGTGCTAGTGGCAGGGGTGGCGTCCTGAACACTGAAGCTTTCTTT.

The chain carries TRBV19 and TRBJ1-2; no definite D call. V was cut by 7 bases and J by 8 bases, with 11 bases left in between. CDR1 LNHDA and CDR2 SQIVND come from the germline V gene (reference sequence). The CDR3 consists of 11 residues. The CDR3 DNA sequence: TGTGCCAGTATTGCTGAGGCGGGCTACACCTTC. It yields the protein CASIAEAGYTF.

The chain couples TRBV6-2 or TRBV6-3 to TRBJ2-6; D is perhaps TRBD1 (6 bases). The V gene lost 2 bases and the J gene lost 1 base, with 9 bases spanning the gap. Looked up from germline, CDR1 is MNHEY and CDR2 is SVGEGT. The CDR3 has 16 amino acids. The CDR3 reads CASSYEGGSGANVLTF. CDR3 sequence (DNA): TGTGCCAGCAGTTACGAAGGGGGATCTGGGGCCAACGTCCTGACTTTC.

The V call is TRBV30, the J call TRBJ2-7; D gene ambiguous. The germline gives CDR1 GTSNPN, CDR2 SVGIG (reference sequence). CDR3 length: 14 residues. V lost 0 bases and J 3 bases, leaving 12 bases between the germline ends. The CDR3 nucleotides read TGTGCCTGGAGTGTACTGGGATTAAACTACGAGCAGTACTTC. The encoded protein is CAWSVLGLNYEQYF.